Following are 30 T cell receptor beta chains from one sample sequenced in a study of cytomegalovirus exposure and HLA in healthy donors. It was with 60 Vbeta and 13 Jbeta primers that the PCR ran. TCRdb keeps only in-frame clones here, not all; method: immunoSEQ multiplex PCR. The sample consists of fewer than 150,000 clones, 70% to 80% of them appearing once. The sequenced material came from PBMCs. These receptor sequences come from a male donor in good health and CMV-seronegative.

The V call is TRBV30, the J call TRBJ1-1; D unresolved. The CDR3 runs to 13 residues. Trimming cost V 0 bases and J 1 base, with 6 bases left between them. Per the germline V gene, CDR1 is GTSNPN and CDR2 is SVGIG (reference sequence). The CDR3 loop reads CAWSVNRNTEAFF. The CDR3 nucleotides read TGTGCCTGGAGTGTAAACAGGAACACTGAAGCTTTCTTT.

The V and J genes are TRBV30 and TRBJ2-5; 9 bases are shared with TRBD2. The CDR3 consists of 15 residues. Unmatched junction bases numbered 8, after V lost 2 bases and J lost 4 bases. Germline assignment: CDR1 GTSNPN and CDR2 SVGIG (reference sequence). Here the CDR3 DNA reads TGTGCCTGGAGTCGGCGGGGGGGCCGGGGAGAGACCCAGTACTTC. Translated: CAWSRRGGRGETQYF.

This clone has only a few counts. This chain joins TRBV6-6 and TRBJ2-7; D is perhaps TRBD2 (6 bases). Germline CDR1 MNHNY, CDR2 SVGAGI (reference sequence). This CDR3 is 14 amino acids long. Trimming pared 5 bases from V and 0 bases from J, leaving 11 bases between. The CDR3 DNA is TGTGCCAGCAGTCAAGGGACTGCCTCCTACGAGCAGTACTTC. It encodes CASSQGTASYEQYF.

CDR3 in amino acids: CASTGSSGNTIYF. The CDR3, as DNA: TGTGCCAGCACGGGGAGCTCTGGAAACACCATATATTTT. The chain couples TRBV6-5 to TRBJ1-3; D gene unclear. The CDR3 has 13 amino acids. Germline V gene lookup returns CDR1 MNHEY and CDR2 SVGAGI. V shed 7 bases and J shed 0 bases, with 7 bases lying between them.

The chain's CDR3 is CASSPKSRDRVSCSNQPQHF. The CDR3 DNA sequence: TGTGCCAGCAGCCCGAAATCCCGGGACAGGGTATCTTGTAGCAATCAGCCCCAGCATTTT. The chain employs TRBV7-3 and TRBJ1-5, with TRBD1 matching 9 bases. J was trimmed by 0 bases and V by 5 bases; bases with no gene match: 17. Germline loops: CDR1 SGHTA, CDR2 FQGTGA. The CDR3 is 20 amino acids.

This clone was picked up one time. The chain has TRBV5-1 and TRBJ1-1, with a weak D call TRBD1 (6 bases). The CDR3 extends over 13 amino acids. Trimming cost V 6 bases and J 1 base, with 10 bases left between them. CDR1 is SGHRS, CDR2 YFSETQ, per germline. The CDR3 loop reads CASTGQRNTEAFF. CDR3 sequence (DNA): TGCGCCAGCACCGGACAGAGGAACACTGAAGCTTTCTTT.

The chain has TRBV30 and TRBJ2-3; D not resolved. Germline lookup yields CDR1 GTSNPN and CDR2 SVGIG (reference sequence). The CDR3 runs to 11 residues. Trimming took off 1 base at V and 5 bases at J, with 4 bases between the two ends. CDR3 coding DNA: TGTGCCTGGAGTGGGAGAGATACGCAGTATTTT. Protein sequence: CAWSGRDTQYF.

The V call is TRBV6-6, the J call TRBJ1-5, with D possibly TRBD1 on 5 matching bases. There are 15 residues in the CDR3. V shed 11 bases and J shed 0 bases, with 17 bases lying between them. Germline V gives CDR1 MNHNY, CDR2 SVGAGI (reference sequence). DNA for the CDR3: TGTGCCGTACGGGACGCGGGGGATAGCAATCAGCCCCAGCATTTT. Translation: CAVRDAGDSNQPQHF.

V gene TRBV19 combines with J gene TRBJ1-6, with TRBD1 as a possible D gene (5 bases). Germline V gives CDR1 LNHDA, CDR2 SQIVND (reference sequence). The CDR3 totals 14 residues. The V gene lost 3 bases and the J gene lost 13 bases, with 16 bases spanning the gap. The CDR3 region has the DNA TGTGCCAGTAGTATTCGACAGATAATTCACCCCCTCCACTTT. Protein product: CASSIRQIIHPLHF.

This chain uses TRBV5-1 with TRBJ2-2; 7 bases are shared with TRBD2. The CDR3 totals 18 residues. V shed 1 base, J shed 3 bases, and the junction held 12 bases outside the gene matches. Germline CDR1 and CDR2: SGHRS and YFSETQ. CDR3 nucleotide sequence: TGCGCCAGCAGCTTGAGTAGGAGCGGGGCGTCGGACACCGGGGAGCTGTTTTTT. Translating it yields CASSLSRSGASDTGELFF.

The chain links TRBV18 to TRBJ1-3; a weak D match, TRBD1 (6 bases). Germline CDR1 and CDR2: KGHSH and LQKENI. The germline V and J ends were trimmed by 5 bases and 2 bases, with 16 bases remaining between them. The CDR3 totals 16 residues. The CDR3 bases are TGTGCCAGCTCAACTATCGGGGGGCAGGCTGGAAACACCATATATTTT. Its protein is CASSTIGGQAGNTIYF.

As DNA, the CDR3 is TGTGCCAGCGGGGGCGGGGGGGTCTCAGATACGCAGTATTTT. Translation: CASGGGGVSDTQYF. V usage is TRBV9 and J usage is TRBJ2-3, with 9 bases aligning to TRBD2. The CDR3 consists of 14 residues. Germline trimming cut 7 bases from V and 4 bases from J; bases unmatched to any gene: 7. Germline values: CDR1 SGDLS, CDR2 YYNGEE.

V is TRBV6-1 and J is TRBJ2-5, with D perhaps TRBD1 (5 bases). V lost 7 bases and J 7 bases, leaving 16 bases between the germline ends. Germline V gene data show CDR1 as MNHNS and CDR2 as SASEGT. The CDR3 length is 13 residues. The CDR3 DNA follows: TGTGCCAGCAAAGGGGATAGATGGGCGACCCAGTACTTC. It codes for CASKGDRWATQYF.

The chain recombines TRBV6-1 with TRBJ2-1; the D gene is possibly TRBD2 (5 bases). V was cut by 5 bases and J by 8 bases, with 13 bases left in between. Per the germline V gene, CDR1 is MNHNS and CDR2 is SASEGT. The CDR3 is 13 residues long. CDR3 nucleotide sequence: TGTGCCAGCAGTCCCCGAGGGTTCGATGAGCAGTTCTTC. This sequence encodes CASSPRGFDEQFF.

The DNA for the CDR3 is TGTGCCAGCAGCCCCGGGACAGGCGGCGACTATGGCTACACCTTC. It yields the protein CASSPGTGGDYGYTF. The chain combines TRBV9 with TRBJ1-2, with 8 bases matching TRBD1. CDR1 SGDLS and CDR2 YYNGEE come from the germline V gene. This CDR3 has 15 residues. J was trimmed by 3 bases and V by 4 bases; bases with no gene match: 8.

As DNA, the CDR3 is TGTGCCAGCAGCGTAGACGCGGAGACAGTTTCCTACGAGCAGTACTTC. Translated, it gives CASSVDAETVSYEQYF. This chain joins TRBV9 and TRBJ2-7, with D maybe TRBD1 (5 bases). CDR1 is SGDLS, CDR2 YYNGEE, per germline. The CDR3 covers 16 residues. The V end lost 0 bases, the J end lost 1 base, and 14 bases lay between the germline ends.

The chain links TRBV5-1 to TRBJ1-2; 8 bases are shared with TRBD1. After removal of 4 bases from V and 7 bases from J, the junction contained 15 bases not matched to a gene. CDR3 length: 16 residues. Germline loops: CDR1 SGHRS, CDR2 YFSETQ. The CDR3 DNA reads TGCGCCAGCAGCCCCGGACCCGGGACAGGTCTAGGTGGCTACACCTTC. This codes for CASSPGPGTGLGGYTF.

The CDR3 DNA reads as TGTGCCAGCAGCTCCGGGGCGGGGGGAAACTATGGCTACACCTTC. The encoded protein is CASSSGAGGNYGYTF. The gene calls are TRBV28 and TRBJ1-2; D might be TRBD1 (5 bases). V dropped 6 bases and J dropped 2 bases, with 16 bases sitting between them. The germline V gene has CDR1 MDHEN and CDR2 SYDVKM. The CDR3 runs 15 residues.

This rearrangement joins TRBV18 to TRBJ1-1; D is perhaps TRBD1 (5 bases). Germline V lookup: CDR1 KGHSH, CDR2 LQKENI. This CDR3 has 13 residues. Trimming took off 5 bases at V and 1 base at J, with 8 bases between the two ends. CDR3 amino acids: CASSRQQNTEAFF. The DNA of the CDR3 is TGTGCCAGCTCAAGACAGCAGAACACTGAAGCTTTCTTT.

This rearrangement joins TRBV18 to TRBJ2-7; D gene unclear. Germline V lookup: CDR1 KGHSH, CDR2 LQKENI. The CDR3 is 14 residues long. V lost 6 bases and J lost 3, with 15 bases in between. The CDR3 DNA reads as TGTGCCAGCTCGTATACGGGTCCCAACTACGAGCAGTACTTC. It is translated as CASSYTGPNYEQYF.

V gene TRBV5-4 combines with J gene TRBJ2-2; no reliable D call. The germline V gene encodes CDR1 SGHNT and CDR2 YYREEE (reference sequence). V was clipped by 0 bases and J by 2 bases, with 14 bases between them. The CDR3 has 17 residues. The CDR3 DNA is TGTGCCAGCAGCTTGGGGTCTAGAGTGGGTAACACCGGGGAGCTGTTTTTT. This gives the protein CASSLGSRVGNTGELFF.

The chain combines TRBV20-1 with TRBJ2-1; D call uncertain. This CDR3 is built from 10 residues. The germline V and J ends were trimmed by 6 bases and 5 bases, with 5 bases remaining between them. Germline lookup yields CDR1 DFQATT and CDR2 SNEGSKA (reference sequence). The CDR3 spells CSATDNEQFF. CDR3 in DNA: TGCAGTGCCACAGACAATGAGCAGTTCTTC.

The genes are TRBV28 and TRBJ2-3; TRBD1 matches 9 bases. V lost 6 bases, J lost 2 bases, and 6 bases stayed unmatched. The CDR3 length is 15 residues. The germline V gene has CDR1 MDHEN and CDR2 SYDVKM. DNA for the CDR3: TGTGCCAGCAGGAATGGGGACAGGGACACAGATACGCAGTATTTT. This gives the protein CASRNGDRDTDTQYF.

This sequence joins TRBV6-6 and TRBJ2-1; D is unclear. The CDR3 length is 15 residues. Germline V gives CDR1 MNHNY, CDR2 SVGAGI (reference sequence). Trimming stripped 6 bases from V and 6 bases from J, with 18 bases between. CDR3 DNA: TGTGCCAGCAGCCCCGAACTTAACACGGGCAATGAGCAGTTCTTC. It translates to CASSPELNTGNEQFF.

This rearrangement joins TRBV7-9 to TRBJ2-5; the match to TRBD2 covers 7 bases. CDR1 and CDR2 from the germline V gene are SEHNR and FQNEAQ (reference sequence). Trimming cost V 2 bases and J 5 bases; bases outside gene matches: 14. This CDR3 region has 17 residues. The CDR3 sequence is CASSLPLERGPRETQYF. In DNA, the CDR3 is TGTGCCAGCAGCTTACCTTTGGAGCGGGGCCCCAGGGAGACCCAGTACTTC.

The V and J genes are TRBV11-2 and TRBJ2-7; tentatively, D is TRBD1 (5 bases). This CDR3 contains 14 residues. Germline V gene sequence: CDR1 SGHAT, CDR2 FQNNGV. V was pared by 1 base and J by 5 bases, with 12 bases between. CDR3 in amino acids: CASSLGGRAHEQYF. CDR3 nucleotides: TGTGCCAGCAGCTTAGGGGGCAGGGCCCACGAGCAGTACTTC. Combining the CDR3 with reference TRBV11-2 and TRBJ2-7 gives the whole variable domain EAGVAQSPRYKIIEKRQSVAFWCNPISGHATLYWYQQILGQGPKLLIQFQNNGVVDDSQLPKDRFSAERLKGVDSTLKIQPAKLEDSAVYLCASSLGGRAHEQYFGPGTRLTVT.

The rearrangement uses TRBV6-1 and TRBJ1-3, with 7 bases identical to TRBD1. Germline CDR1 and CDR2: MNHNS and SASEGT. After removal of 5 bases from V and 4 bases from J, the junction contained 8 bases not matched to a gene. The CDR3 sequence is 15 residues long. CDR3 loop: CASSRDRALGNTIYF. CDR3 DNA sequence: TGTGCCAGCAGTCGTGACAGGGCCCTCGGAAACACCATATATTTT.

This chain links TRBV5-8 with TRBJ2-2; 11 positions agree with TRBD1. CDR3 length: 16 residues. Trimming took 4 bases from V and 4 from J; bases not matched to a gene: 6. Germline V lookup: CDR1 SGHTS, CDR2 YDEGEE. CDR3 nucleotide sequence: TGTGCCAGCAGCGTCCCGGGACAGGGGGGCACCGGGGAGCTGTTTTTT. Encoded protein: CASSVPGQGGTGELFF. Complete variable domain (other parts from reference TRBV5-8 and TRBJ2-2): EAGVTQSPTHLIKTRGQQATLRCSPISGHTSVYWYQQALGLGLQFLLWYDEGEERNRGNFPPRFSGRQFPNYSSELNVNALELEDSALYLCASSVPGQGGTGELFFGEGSRLTVL.

The chain has TRBV5-6 and TRBJ2-3; 7 positions agree with TRBD1. V shed 4 bases and J 0 bases; nucleotides not matched to a gene: 11. Germline V gene lookup returns CDR1 SGHDT and CDR2 YYEEEE. This CDR3 is built from 17 residues. The CDR3 loop reads CASSAPIRGLSTDTQYF. The CDR3 coding sequence is TGTGCCAGCAGCGCGCCGATAAGGGGGCTGAGCACAGATACGCAGTATTTT.

This clone appeared once. The V gene is TRBV4-3, the J gene TRBJ2-1; D possibly corresponds to TRBD1 (5 bases). Germline loops: CDR1 LGHNA, CDR2 YSLEER. The CDR3 is 16 amino acids. V lost 1 base, J lost 5 bases, and 15 bases lay in between. The CDR3 loop is CASSQGPQGADNEQFF. The CDR3 nucleotides read TGCGCCAGCAGCCAAGGCCCTCAAGGGGCCGACAATGAGCAGTTCTTC.